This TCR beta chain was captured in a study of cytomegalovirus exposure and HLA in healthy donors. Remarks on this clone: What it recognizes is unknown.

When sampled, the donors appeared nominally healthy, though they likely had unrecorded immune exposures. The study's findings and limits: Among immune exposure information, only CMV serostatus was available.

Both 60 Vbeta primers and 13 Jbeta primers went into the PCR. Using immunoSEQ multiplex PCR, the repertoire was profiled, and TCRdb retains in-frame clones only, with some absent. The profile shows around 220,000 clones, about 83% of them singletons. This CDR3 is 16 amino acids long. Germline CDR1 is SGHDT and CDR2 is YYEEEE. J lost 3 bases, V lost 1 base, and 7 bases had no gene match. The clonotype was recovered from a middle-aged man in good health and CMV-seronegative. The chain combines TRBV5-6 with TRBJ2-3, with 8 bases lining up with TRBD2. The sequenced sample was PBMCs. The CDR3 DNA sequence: TGTGCCAGCAGCTTGCTCTTCGGGGGGGCTACAGATACGCAGTATTTT. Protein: CASSLLFGGATDTQYF.